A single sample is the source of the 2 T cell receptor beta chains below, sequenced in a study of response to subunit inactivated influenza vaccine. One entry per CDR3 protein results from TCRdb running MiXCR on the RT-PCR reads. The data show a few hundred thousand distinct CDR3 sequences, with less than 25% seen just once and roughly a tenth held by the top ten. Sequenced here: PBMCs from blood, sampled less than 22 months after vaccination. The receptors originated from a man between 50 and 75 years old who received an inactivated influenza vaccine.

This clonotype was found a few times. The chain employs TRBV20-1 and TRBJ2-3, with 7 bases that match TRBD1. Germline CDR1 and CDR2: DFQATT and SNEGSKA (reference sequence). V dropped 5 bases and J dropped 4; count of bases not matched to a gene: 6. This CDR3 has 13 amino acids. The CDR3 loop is CSADDRVPDTQYF. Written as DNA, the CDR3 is TGCAGTGCTGACGACAGGGTGCCAGATACGCAGTATTTT.

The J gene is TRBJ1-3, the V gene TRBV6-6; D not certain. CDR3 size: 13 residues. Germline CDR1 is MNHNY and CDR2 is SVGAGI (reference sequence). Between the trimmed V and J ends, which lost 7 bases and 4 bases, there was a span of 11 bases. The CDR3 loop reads CASTQVTGNTIYF. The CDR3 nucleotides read TGTGCCAGCACCCAAGTAACGGGAAACACCATATATTTT.